This T cell receptor beta chain was sequenced during a study of CXCR3-negative and CXCR3-positive naive CD8 T cells. Each TRB cDNA library was prepared by 5' RACE (with UMI labels). After re-calling the 5' RACE reads, TCRdb lists one entry per CDR3 protein, DNA absent. The clone table shows tens of thousands of distinct CDR3 sequences, with the ten largest holding around 0.75%. Points on this clonotype: What it binds is unknown.

Study conclusions and caveats: Hydrophobicity of TRB CDR3s was greater in CXCR3-positive naive cells than in CXCR3-negative naive cells.

The CDR3 totals 12 residues. Germline V lookup: CDR1 MNHEY, CDR2 SVGAGI. Sequencing was carried out using naive CXCR3+ CD8+ T cells from blood. Specified subset: CD45RO-CCR7+CD27+CD95- naive CD8+ T cells expressing CXCR3 (TNR3+). V gene TRBV6-5 combines with J gene TRBJ2-1. The clonotype was recovered from a human donor in good health. Some clones in this sample may be carry-over from other donors' samples. The CDR3 is CASSDSLSEQFF.